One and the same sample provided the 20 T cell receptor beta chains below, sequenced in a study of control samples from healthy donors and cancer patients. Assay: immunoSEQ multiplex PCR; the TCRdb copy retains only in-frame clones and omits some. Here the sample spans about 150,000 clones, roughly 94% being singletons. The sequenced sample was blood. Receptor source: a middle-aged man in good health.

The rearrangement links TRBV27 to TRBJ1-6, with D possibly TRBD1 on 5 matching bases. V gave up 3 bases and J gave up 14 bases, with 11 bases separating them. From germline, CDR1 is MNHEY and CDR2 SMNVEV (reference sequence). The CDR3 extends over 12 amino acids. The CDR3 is CASSFSGKTLHF. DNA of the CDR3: TGTGCCAGCAGTTTTTCAGGGAAAACCCTCCACTTT.

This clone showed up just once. The DNA for the CDR3 is TGCGCCAGCAGCTCCGGTTGGGGGAACACCGGGGAGCTGTTTTTT. It translates to CASSSGWGNTGELFF. The chain recombines TRBV5-1 with TRBJ2-2; D remains ambiguous. The CDR3 has 15 residues. Trimming stripped 3 bases from V and 1 base from J, with 10 bases between. Germline V gene sequence: CDR1 SGHRS, CDR2 YFSETQ.

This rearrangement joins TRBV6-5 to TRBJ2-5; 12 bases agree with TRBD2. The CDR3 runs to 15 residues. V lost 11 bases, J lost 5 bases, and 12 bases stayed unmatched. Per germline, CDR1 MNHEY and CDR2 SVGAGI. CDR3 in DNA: TGTGCCCGCGGGCTAGCGGGGGGGCGGGGCGAGACCCAGTACTTC. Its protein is CARGLAGGRGETQYF.

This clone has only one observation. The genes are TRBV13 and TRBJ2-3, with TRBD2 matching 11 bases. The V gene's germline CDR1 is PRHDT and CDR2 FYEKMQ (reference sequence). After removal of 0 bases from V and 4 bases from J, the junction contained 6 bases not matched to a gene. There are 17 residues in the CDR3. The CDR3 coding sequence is TGTGCCAGCAGCTTAGGAGGCCTAGCGGGGGGTCCAGATACGCAGTATTTT. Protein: CASSLGGLAGGPDTQYF.

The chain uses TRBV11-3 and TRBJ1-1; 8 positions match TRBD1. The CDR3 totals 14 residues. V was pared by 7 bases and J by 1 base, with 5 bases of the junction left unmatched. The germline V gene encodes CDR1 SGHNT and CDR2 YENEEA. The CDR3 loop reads CASNPDRGNTEAFF. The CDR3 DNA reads TGTGCCAGCAACCCAGACAGGGGGAACACTGAAGCTTTCTTT.

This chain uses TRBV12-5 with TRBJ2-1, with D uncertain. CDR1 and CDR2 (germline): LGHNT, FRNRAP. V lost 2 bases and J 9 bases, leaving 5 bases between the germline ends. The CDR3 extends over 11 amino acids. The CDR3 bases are TGTGCTAGTGGTTTGTTGGTTGAGCAGTTCTTC. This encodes CASGLLVEQFF. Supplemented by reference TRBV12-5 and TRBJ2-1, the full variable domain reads DARVTQTPRHKVTEMGQEVTMRCQPILGHNTVFWYRQTMMQGLELLAYFRNRAPLDDSGMPKDRFSAEMPDATLATLKIQPSEPRDSAVYFCASGLLVEQFFGPGTRLTVL.

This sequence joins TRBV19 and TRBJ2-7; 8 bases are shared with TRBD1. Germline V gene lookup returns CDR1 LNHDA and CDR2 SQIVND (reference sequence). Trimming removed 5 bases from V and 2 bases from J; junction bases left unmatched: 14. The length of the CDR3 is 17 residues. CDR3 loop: CASSSSPTGGRTYEQYF. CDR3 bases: TGTGCCAGTAGTTCCTCACCAACAGGGGGGCGAACCTACGAGCAGTACTTC. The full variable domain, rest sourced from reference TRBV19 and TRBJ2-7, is DGGITQSPKYLFRKEGQNVTLSCEQNLNHDAMYWYRQDPGQGLRLIYYSQIVNDFQKGDIAEGYSVSREKKESFPLTVTSAQKNPTAFYLCASSSSPTGGRTYEQYFGPGTRLTVT.

The CDR3 coding sequence is TGTGCCAGCAGCTTAAGCTGGGGGACTGAAGCTTTCTTT. Translation: CASSLSWGTEAFF. This rearrangement joins TRBV7-3 to TRBJ1-1; D perhaps matches TRBD1 (5 bases). Germline-derived CDR1 and CDR2 are SGHTA and FQGTGA. CDR3 size: 13 residues. Trimming took 1 base from V and 5 from J, leaving 8 bases between them.

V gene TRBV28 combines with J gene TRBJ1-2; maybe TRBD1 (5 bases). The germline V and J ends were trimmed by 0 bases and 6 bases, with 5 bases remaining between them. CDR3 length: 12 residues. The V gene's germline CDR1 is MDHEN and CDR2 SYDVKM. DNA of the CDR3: TGTGCCAGCAGTTTATGGACAGATGGCTACACCTTC. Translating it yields CASSLWTDGYTF.

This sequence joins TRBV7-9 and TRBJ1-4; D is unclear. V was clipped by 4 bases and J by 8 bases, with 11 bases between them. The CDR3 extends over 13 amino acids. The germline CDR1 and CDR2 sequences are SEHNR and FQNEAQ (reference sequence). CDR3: CASSSIAHEKLFF. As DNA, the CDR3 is TGTGCCAGCAGCTCGATCGCTCACGAAAAACTGTTTTTT.

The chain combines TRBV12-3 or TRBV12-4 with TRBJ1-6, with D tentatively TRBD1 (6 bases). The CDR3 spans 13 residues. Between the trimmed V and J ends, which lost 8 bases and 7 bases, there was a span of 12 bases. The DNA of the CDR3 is TGTGCCAGCCAGGGGCAGCGCAATTCACCCCTCCACTTT. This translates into CASQGQRNSPLHF.

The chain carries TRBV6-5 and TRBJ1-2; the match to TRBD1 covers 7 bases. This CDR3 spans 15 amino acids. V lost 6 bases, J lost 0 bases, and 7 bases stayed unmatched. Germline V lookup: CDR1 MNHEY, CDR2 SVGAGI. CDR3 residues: CASRKPGQTNYGYTF. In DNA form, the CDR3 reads TGTGCCAGCAGGAAACCGGGACAGACTAACTATGGCTACACCTTC.

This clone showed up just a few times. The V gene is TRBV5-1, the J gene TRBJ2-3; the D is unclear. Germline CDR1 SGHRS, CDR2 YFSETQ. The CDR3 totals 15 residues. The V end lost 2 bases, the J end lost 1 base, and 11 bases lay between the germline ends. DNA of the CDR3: TGCGCCAGCAGCTTTCTCTTCTCCCGCACAGATACGCAGTATTTT. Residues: CASSFLFSRTDTQYF.

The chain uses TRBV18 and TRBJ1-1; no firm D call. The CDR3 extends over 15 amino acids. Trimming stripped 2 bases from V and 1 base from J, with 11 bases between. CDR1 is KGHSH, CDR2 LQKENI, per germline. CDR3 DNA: TGTGCCAGCTCACCAAGTGGGAGAGAGAACACTGAAGCTTTCTTT. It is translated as CASSPSGRENTEAFF.

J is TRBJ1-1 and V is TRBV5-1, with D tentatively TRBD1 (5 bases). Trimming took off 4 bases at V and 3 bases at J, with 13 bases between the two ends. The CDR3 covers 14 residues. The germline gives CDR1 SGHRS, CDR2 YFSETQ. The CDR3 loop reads CASSGDDWDTEAFF. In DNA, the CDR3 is TGCGCCAGCAGCGGGGACGATTGGGACACTGAAGCTTTCTTT.

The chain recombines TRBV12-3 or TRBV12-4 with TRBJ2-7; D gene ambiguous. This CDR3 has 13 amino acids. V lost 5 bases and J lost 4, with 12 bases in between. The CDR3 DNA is TGTGCCAGCAGTAGAAGGCTTGAGTACGAGCAGTACTTC. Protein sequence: CASSRRLEYEQYF.

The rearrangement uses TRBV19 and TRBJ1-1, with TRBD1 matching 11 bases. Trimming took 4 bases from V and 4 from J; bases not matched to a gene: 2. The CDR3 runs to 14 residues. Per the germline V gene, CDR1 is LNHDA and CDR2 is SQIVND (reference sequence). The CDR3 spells CASSTGTGGTEAFF. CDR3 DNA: TGTGCCAGTAGTACCGGGACAGGGGGCACTGAAGCTTTCTTT. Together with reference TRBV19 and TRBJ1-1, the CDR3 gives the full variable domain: DGGITQSPKYLFRKEGQNVTLSCEQNLNHDAMYWYRQDPGQGLRLIYYSQIVNDFQKGDIAEGYSVSREKKESFPLTVTSAQKNPTAFYLCASSTGTGGTEAFFGQGTRLTVV.

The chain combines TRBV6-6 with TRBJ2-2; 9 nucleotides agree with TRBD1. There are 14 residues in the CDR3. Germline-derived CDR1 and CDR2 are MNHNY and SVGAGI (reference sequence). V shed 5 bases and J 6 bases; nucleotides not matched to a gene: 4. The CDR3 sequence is CASSHGQGSGELFF. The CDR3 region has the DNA TGTGCCAGCAGTCATGGACAGGGGTCCGGGGAGCTGTTTTTT.

The chain's CDR3 is CASSRQAVSQSGYTF. The DNA for the CDR3 is TGTGCCAGCAGTCGCCAGGCAGTATCTCAGTCTGGCTACACCTTC. This rearrangement joins TRBV2 to TRBJ1-2; D gene unclear. Germline CDR1 reads SNHLY; CDR2 reads FYNNEI. The CDR3 loop spans 15 amino acids. V was cut by 5 bases and J by 7 bases, with 20 bases left in between. The full variable domain, rest sourced from reference TRBV2 and TRBJ1-2, is EPEVTQTPSHQVTQMGQEVILRCVPISNHLYFYWYRQILGQKVEFLVSFYNNEISEKSEIFDDQFSVERPDGSNFTLKIRSTKLEDSAMYFCASSRQAVSQSGYTFGSGTRLTVV.

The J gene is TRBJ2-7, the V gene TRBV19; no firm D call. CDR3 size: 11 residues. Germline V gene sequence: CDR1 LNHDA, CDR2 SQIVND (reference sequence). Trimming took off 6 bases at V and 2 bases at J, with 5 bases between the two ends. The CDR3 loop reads CASSSTYEQYF. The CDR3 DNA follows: TGTGCCAGTAGCAGTACCTACGAGCAGTACTTC.